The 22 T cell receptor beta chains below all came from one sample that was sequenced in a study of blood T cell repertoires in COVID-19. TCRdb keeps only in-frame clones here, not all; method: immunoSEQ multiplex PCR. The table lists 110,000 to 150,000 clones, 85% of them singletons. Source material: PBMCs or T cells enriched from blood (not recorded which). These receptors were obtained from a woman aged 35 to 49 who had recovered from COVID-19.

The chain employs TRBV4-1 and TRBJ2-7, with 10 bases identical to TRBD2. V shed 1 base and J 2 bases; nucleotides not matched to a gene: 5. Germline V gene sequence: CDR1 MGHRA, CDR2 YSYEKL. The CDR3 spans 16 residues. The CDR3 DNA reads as TGCGCCAGCAGCCAAGGTGCTAGCGGGAGTACCTACGAGCAGTACTTC. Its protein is CASSQGASGSTYEQYF.

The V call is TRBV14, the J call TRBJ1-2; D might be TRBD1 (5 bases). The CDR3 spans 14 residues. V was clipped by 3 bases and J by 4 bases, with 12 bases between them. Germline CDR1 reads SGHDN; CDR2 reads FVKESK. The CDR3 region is CASSHGREGYGYTF. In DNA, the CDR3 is TGTGCCAGCAGCCATGGCAGGGAGGGCTATGGCTACACCTTC.

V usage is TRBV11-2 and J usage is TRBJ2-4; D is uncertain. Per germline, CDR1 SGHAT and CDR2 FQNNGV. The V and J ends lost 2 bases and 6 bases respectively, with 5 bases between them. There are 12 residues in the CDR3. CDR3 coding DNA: TGTGCCAGCAGCTTATCGGGAAACATTCAGTACTTC. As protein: CASSLSGNIQYF.

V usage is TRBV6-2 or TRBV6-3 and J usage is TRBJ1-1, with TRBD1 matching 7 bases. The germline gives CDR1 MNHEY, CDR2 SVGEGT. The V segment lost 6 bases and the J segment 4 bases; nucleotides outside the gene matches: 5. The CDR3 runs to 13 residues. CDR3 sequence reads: CASSSTGSTEAFF. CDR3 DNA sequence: TGTGCCAGCAGCTCGACAGGGTCCACTGAAGCTTTCTTT.

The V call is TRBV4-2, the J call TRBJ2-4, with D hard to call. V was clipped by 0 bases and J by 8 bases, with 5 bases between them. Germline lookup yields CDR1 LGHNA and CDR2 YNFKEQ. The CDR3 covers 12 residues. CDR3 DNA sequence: TGTGCCAGCAGCCAAGATTTAGACATTCAGTACTTC. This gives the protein CASSQDLDIQYF.

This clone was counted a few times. The chain's CDR3 is CSAGFNQPQHF. In DNA, the CDR3 is TGCAGTGCCGGTTTCAATCAGCCCCAGCATTTT. This rearrangement joins TRBV20-1 to TRBJ1-5; D is ambiguous. With 6 bases removed from V and 3 bases from J, the gap between germline ends came to 6 bases. Germline-derived CDR1 and CDR2 are DFQATT and SNEGSKA (reference sequence). The CDR3 has 11 amino acids.

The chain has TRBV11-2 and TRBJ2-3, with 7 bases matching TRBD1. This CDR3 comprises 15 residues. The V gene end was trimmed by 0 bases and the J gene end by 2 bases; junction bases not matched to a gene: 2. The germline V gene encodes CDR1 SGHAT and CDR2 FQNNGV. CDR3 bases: TGTGCCAGCAGCTTAGACAGGGGGACCACAGATACGCAGTATTTT. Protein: CASSLDRGTTDTQYF. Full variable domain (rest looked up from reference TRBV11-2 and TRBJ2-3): EAGVAQSPRYKIIEKRQSVAFWCNPISGHATLYWYQQILGQGPKLLIQFQNNGVVDDSQLPKDRFSAERLKGVDSTLKIQPAKLEDSAVYLCASSLDRGTTDTQYFGPGTRLTVL.

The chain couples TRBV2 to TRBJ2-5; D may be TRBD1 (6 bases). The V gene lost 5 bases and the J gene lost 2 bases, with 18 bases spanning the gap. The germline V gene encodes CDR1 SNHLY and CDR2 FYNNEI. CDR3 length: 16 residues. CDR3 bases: TGTGCCAGCAGTTGGGGGCTGAGGTCAGATCAAGAGACCCAGTACTTC. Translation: CASSWGLRSDQETQYF. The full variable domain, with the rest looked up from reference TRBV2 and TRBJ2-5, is EPEVTQTPSHQVTQMGQEVILRCVPISNHLYFYWYRQILGQKVEFLVSFYNNEISEKSEIFDDQFSVERPDGSNFTLKIRSTKLEDSAMYFCASSWGLRSDQETQYFGPGTRLLVL.

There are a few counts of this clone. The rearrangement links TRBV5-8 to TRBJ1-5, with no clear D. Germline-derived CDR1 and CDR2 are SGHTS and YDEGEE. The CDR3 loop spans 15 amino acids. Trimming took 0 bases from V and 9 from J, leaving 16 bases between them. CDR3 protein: CASSLGGPGSRPQHF. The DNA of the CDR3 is TGTGCCAGCAGCTTGGGCGGTCCGGGGTCACGGCCCCAGCATTTT.

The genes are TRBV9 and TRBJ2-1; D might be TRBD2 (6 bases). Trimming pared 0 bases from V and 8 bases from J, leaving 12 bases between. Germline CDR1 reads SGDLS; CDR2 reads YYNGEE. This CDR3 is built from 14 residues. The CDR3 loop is CASSVGLGIDEQFF. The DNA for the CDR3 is TGTGCCAGCAGCGTAGGACTAGGAATAGATGAGCAGTTCTTC.

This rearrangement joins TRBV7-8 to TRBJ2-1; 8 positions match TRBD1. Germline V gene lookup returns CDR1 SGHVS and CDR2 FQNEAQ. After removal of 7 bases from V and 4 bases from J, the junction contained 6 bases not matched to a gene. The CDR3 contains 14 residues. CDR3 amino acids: CASNQDRAYNEQFF. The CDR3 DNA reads TGTGCCAGCAACCAGGACAGGGCGTACAATGAGCAGTTCTTC.

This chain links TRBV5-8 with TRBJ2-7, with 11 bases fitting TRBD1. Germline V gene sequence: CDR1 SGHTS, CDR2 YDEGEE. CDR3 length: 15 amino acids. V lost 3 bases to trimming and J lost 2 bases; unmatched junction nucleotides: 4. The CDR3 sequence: CASSSPGQGAYEQYF. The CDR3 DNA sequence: TGTGCCAGCAGCTCGCCGGGACAGGGGGCCTACGAGCAGTACTTC.

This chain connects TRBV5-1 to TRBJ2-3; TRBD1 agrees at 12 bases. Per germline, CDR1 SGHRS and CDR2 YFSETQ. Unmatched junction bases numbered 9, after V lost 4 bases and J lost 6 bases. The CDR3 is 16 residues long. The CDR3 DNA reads TGCGCCAGCAGCACTGGGACAGGGGGCGTTTGGGATACGCAGTATTTT. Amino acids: CASSTGTGGVWDTQYF.

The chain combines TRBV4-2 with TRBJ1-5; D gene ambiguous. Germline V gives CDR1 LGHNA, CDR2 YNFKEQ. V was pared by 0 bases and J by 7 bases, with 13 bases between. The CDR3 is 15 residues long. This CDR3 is CASSQDAGELQPQHF. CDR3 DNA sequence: TGTGCCAGCAGCCAAGATGCGGGTGAGCTCCAGCCCCAGCATTTT.

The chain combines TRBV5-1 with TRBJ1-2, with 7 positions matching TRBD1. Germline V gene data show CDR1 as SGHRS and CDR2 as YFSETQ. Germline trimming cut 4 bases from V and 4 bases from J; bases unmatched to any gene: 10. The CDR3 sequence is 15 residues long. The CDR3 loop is CASSGTPGQTYGYTF. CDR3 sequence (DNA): TGCGCCAGCAGCGGCACCCCGGGACAGACCTATGGCTACACCTTC. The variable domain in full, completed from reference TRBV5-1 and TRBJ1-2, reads KAGVTQTPRYLIKTRGQQVTLSCSPISGHRSVSWYQQTPGQGLQFLFEYFSETQRNKGNFPGRFSGRQFSNSRSEMNVSTLELGDSALYLCASSGTPGQTYGYTFGSGTRLTVV.

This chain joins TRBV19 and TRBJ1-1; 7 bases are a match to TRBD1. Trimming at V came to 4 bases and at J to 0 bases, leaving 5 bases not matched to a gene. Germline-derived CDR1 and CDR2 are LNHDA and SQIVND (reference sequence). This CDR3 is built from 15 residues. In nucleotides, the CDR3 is TGTGCCAGTAGTAGACAGGGAGGATTGAACACTGAAGCTTTCTTT. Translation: CASSRQGGLNTEAFF.

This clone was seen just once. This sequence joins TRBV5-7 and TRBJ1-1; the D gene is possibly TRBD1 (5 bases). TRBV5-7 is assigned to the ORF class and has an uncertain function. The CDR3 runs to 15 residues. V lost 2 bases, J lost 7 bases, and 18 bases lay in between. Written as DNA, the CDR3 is TGTGCCAGCAGCTTTCATCTCCGACAGAGATGTGAAGCTTTCTTT. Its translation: CASSFHLRQRCEAFF.

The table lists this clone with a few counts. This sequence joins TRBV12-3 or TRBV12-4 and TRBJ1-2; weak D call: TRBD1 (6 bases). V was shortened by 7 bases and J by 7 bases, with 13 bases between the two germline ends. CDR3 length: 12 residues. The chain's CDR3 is CASNTGGLGYTF. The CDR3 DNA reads TGTGCCAGCAACACGGGGGGGCTTGGCTACACCTTC.

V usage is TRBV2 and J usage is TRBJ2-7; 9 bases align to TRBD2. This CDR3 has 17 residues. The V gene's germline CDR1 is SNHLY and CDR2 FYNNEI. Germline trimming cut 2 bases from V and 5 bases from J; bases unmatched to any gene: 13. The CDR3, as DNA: TGTGCCAGCAGTGAATTTGGGGCGGGAGGGCCCCCGGACGAGCAGTACTTC. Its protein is CASSEFGAGGPPDEQYF.

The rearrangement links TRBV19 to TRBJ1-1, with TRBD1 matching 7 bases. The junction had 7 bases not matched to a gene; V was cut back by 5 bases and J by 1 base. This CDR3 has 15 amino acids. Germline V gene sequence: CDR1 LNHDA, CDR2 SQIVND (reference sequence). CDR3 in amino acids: CASSSSRDRNTEAFF. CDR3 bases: TGTGCCAGTAGTTCCTCCCGGGACAGGAACACTGAAGCTTTCTTT.

DNA of the CDR3: TGTGCCAGCAGTTACAAAGCGGGGGGGATGAATGAGCAGTTCTTC. It codes for CASSYKAGGMNEQFF. This rearrangement joins TRBV6-5 to TRBJ2-1, with 10 bases fitting TRBD2. Germline values: CDR1 MNHEY, CDR2 SVGAGI. J gave up 7 bases and V 2 bases, and 5 bases lay outside the gene matches. The CDR3 has 15 amino acids.

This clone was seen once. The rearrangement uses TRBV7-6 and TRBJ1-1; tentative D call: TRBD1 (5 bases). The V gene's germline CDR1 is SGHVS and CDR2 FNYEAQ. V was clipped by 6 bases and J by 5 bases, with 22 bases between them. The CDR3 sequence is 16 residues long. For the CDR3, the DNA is TGTGCCAGCAGACTTGGACACCTTCAATCAGGGACTGAAGCTTTCTTT. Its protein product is CASRLGHLQSGTEAFF.